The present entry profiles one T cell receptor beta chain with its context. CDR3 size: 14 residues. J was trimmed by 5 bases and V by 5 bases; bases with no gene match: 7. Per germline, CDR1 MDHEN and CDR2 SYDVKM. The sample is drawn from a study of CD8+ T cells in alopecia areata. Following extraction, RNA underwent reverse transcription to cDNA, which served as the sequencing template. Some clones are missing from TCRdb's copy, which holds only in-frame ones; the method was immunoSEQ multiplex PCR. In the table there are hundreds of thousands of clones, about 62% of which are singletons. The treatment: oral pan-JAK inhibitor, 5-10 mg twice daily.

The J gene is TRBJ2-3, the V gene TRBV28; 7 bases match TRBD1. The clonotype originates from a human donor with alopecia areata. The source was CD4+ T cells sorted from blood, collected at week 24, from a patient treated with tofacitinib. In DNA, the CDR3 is TGTGCCAGCAGTCCAGGGGGACCCGAAGATACGCAGTATTTT. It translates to CASSPGGPEDTQYF.